Included here is one T cell receptor (beta chain) sequence, with context. The assay was immunoSEQ multiplex PCR, and TCRdb's table has in-frame clones only and misses some. This table has around 13,000 clones, roughly 74% appearing once. The data stem from a study of tumor-infiltrating lymphocytes in localized non-small cell lung cancer. Study-wide background: Some samples were collected after neoadjuvant chemotherapy; smokers, never-smokers and several histologies were included. Resected tumor was paired with non-adjacent uninvolved lung from the same patient.

The junction had 6 bases not matched to a gene; V was cut back by 5 bases and J by 4 bases. The CDR3 totals 14 residues. CDR1 SGHRS and CDR2 YFSETQ come from the germline V gene. Sequencing was carried out using uninvolved lung tissue not adjacent to the tumor. The sequence was collected from a human donor with non-small cell lung cancer. The chain uses TRBV5-1 and TRBJ2-7; 10 positions agree with TRBD1. The CDR3, as DNA: TGCGCCAGCAGACAGGACAGGGGGATGTACGAGCAGTACTTC. It yields the protein CASRQDRGMYEQYF.